This TCR beta chain appears in the sequencing data of a study of beta chain features in type 1 diabetes. General observations from the study: When Type 1 diabetes patients were examined, their TCRB CDR3s proved moderately but significantly shorter in all four CD4+ subsets. The influence of HLA type on TCRB rearrangement stayed undetermined.

The trim removed 1 base at V and 5 bases at J, leaving 9 bases unmatched. CDR1 SGHNT and CDR2 YYREEE come from the germline V gene (reference sequence). The CDR3 covers 16 residues. Sorting based on CD45RO/CCR7/CD25/CD127/CD95/CD27 separated CD4+ naive, central memory, regulatory and stem cell-like memory cells. Purity exceeding 95% was reached by all sorted populations. Expressed TCRB transcripts got sequenced, as all isolated RNA was reverse transcribed. An average near 3.57 million reads came from naive, central memory and regulatory T cell samples. The repertoire was sequenced with immunoSEQ multiplex PCR; TCRdb's copy has only in-frame clones and lacks some. The data hold roughly 340,000 clones, with roughly an eighth observed a single time. This clone has a handful of counts. The antigen remains undetermined.

The V call is TRBV5-4, the J call TRBJ2-5; TRBD1 agrees at 9 bases. The TCR sequence derives from a woman aged 18-29 years with type 1 diabetes. Sample: naive CD4+ T cells from blood. CDR3 amino acids: CASSLTGTGLWETQYF. The CDR3 nucleotides are TGTGCCAGCAGCTTGACCGGGACAGGGCTATGGGAGACCCAGTACTTC.